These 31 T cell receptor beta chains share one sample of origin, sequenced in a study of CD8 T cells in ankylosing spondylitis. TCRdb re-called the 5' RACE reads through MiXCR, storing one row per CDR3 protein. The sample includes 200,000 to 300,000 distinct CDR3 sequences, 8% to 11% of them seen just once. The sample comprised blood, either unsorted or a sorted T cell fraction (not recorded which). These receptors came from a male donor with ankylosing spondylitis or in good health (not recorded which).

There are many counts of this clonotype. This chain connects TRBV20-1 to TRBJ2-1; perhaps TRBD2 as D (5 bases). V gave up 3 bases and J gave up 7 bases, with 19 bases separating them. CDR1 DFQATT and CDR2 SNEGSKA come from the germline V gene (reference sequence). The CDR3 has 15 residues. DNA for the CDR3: TGCAGTGCTAGGGTGGCGGGCGCTAATCGGAATGAGCAGTTCTTC. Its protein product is CSARVAGANRNEQFF.

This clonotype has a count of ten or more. The CDR3 here is CAERGGAAGNQPQHF. The CDR3 bases are TGTGCCGAGCGAGGGGGGGCTGCTGGCAATCAGCCCCAGCATTTT. The chain links TRBV6-4 to TRBJ1-5; D perhaps matches TRBD1 (6 bases). Germline V CDR1 and CDR2: MRHNA, SNTAGT. V was shortened by 11 bases and J by 2 bases, with 19 bases between the two germline ends. This CDR3 contains 15 residues.

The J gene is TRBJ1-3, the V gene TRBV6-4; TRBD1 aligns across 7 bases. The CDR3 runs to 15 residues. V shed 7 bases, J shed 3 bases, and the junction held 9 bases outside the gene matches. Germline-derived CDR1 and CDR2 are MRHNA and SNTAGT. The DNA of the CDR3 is TGTGCCAGCAAGGGGACGGGACAGATTGGAAACACCATATATTTT. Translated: CASKGTGQIGNTIYF.

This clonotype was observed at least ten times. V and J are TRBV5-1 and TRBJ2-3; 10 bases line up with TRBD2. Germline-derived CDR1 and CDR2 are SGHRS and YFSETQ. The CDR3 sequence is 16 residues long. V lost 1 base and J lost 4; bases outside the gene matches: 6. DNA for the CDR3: TGCGCCAGCAGCTTGAGGCTAGCGGGAGTTCCAGATACGCAGTATTTT. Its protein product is CASSLRLAGVPDTQYF.

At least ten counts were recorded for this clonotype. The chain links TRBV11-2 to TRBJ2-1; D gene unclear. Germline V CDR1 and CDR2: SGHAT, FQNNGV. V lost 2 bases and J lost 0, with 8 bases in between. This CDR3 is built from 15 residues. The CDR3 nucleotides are TGTGCCAGCAGCTTACTGTGGAGCTCCTACAATGAGCAGTTCTTC. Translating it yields CASSLLWSSYNEQFF.

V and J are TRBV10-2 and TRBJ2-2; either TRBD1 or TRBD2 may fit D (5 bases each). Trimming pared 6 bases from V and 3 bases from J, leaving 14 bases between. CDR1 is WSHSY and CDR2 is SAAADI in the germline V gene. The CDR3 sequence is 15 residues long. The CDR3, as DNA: TGCGCCAGCAGCGGGGCCGGGCTAGACACCGGGGAGCTGTTTTTT. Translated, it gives CASSGAGLDTGELFF.

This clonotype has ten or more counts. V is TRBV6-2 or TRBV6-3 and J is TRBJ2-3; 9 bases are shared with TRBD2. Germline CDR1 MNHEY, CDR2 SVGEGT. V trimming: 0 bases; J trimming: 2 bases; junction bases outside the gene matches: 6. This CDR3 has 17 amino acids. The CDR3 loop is CASSYSNSGGITDTQYF. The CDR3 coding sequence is TGTGCCAGCAGTTACTCGAACAGCGGGGGGATCACAGATACGCAGTATTTT.

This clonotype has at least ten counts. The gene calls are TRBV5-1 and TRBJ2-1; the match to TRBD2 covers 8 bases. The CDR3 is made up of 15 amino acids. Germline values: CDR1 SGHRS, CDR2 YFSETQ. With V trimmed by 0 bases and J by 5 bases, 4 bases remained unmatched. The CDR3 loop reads CASSLVAGGDNEQFF. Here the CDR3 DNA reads TGCGCCAGCAGCTTGGTCGCGGGAGGAGACAATGAGCAGTTCTTC.

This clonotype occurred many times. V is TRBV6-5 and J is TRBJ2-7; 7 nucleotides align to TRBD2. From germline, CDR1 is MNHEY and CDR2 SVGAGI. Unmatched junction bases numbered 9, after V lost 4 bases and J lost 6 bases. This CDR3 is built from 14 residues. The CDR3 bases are TGTGCCAGCAGTTTCGATCTTTCGGGGGGCGAGCAGTACTTC. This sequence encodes CASSFDLSGGEQYF.

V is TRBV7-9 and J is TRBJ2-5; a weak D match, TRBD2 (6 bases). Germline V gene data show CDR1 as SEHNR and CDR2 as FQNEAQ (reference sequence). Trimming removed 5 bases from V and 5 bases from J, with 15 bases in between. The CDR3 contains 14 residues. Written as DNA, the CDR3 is TGTGCCAGCAGCCTGGGCAGCGGGTTGGAGACCCAGTACTTC. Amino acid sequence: CASSLGSGLETQYF.

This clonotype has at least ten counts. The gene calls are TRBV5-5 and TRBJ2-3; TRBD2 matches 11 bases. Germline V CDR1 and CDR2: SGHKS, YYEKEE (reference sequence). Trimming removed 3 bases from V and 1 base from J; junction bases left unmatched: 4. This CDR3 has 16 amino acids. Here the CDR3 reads CASSWATSGGTDTQYF. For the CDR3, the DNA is TGTGCCAGCAGCTGGGCGACTAGCGGGGGCACAGATACGCAGTATTTT.

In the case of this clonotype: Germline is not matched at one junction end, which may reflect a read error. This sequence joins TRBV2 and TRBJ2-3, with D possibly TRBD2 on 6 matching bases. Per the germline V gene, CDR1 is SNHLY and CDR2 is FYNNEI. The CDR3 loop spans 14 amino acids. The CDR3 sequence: CARSGGISTDTQYF. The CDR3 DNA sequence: TGTGCCAGGAGTGGGGGGATTAGCACAGATACGCAGTATTTT.

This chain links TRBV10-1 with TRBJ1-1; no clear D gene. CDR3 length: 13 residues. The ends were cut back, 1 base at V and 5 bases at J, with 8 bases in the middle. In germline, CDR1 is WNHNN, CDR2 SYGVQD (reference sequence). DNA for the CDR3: TGCGCCAGCAGTGAGTTCCCGGGGACTGAAGCTTTCTTT. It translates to CASSEFPGTEAFF.

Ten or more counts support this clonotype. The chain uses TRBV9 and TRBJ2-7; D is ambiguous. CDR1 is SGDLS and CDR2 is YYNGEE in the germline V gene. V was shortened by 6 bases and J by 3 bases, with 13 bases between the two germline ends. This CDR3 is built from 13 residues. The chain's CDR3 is CASIEMRYYEQYF. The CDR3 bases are TGTGCCAGCATTGAAATGCGGTACTACGAGCAGTACTTC.

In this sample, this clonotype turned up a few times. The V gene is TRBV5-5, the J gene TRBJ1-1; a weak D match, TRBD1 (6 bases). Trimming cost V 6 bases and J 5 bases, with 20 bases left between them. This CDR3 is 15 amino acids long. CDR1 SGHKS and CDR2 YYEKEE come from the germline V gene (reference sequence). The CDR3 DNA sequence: TGTGCCAGCATACTGCTCGGGGGGGCCGATACTGAAGCTTTCTTT. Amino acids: CASILLGGADTEAFF. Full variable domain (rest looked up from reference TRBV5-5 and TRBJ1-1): DAGVTQSPTHLIKTRGQQVTLRCSPISGHKSVSWYQQVLGQGPQFIFQYYEKEERGRGNFPDRFSARQFPNYSSELNVNALLLGDSALYLCASILLGGADTEAFFGQGTRLTVV.

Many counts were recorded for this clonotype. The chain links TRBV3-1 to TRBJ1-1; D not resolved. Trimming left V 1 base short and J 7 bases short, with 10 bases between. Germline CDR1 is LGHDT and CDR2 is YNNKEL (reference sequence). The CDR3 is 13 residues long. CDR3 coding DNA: TGTGCCAGCAGCCAAGCCGGTCGGTTTGAAGCTTTCTTT. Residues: CASSQAGRFEAFF.

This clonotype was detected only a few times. The CDR3 spells CASSSAGDWYTDTQYF. The CDR3 bases are TGTGCCAGCAGTTCCGCCGGAGACTGGTACACAGATACGCAGTATTTT. The chain is built from TRBV6-5 and TRBJ2-3; D call uncertain. The CDR3 consists of 16 residues. CDR1 and CDR2 from the germline V gene are MNHEY and SVGAGI. V shed 4 bases and J shed 2 bases, with 16 bases lying between them.

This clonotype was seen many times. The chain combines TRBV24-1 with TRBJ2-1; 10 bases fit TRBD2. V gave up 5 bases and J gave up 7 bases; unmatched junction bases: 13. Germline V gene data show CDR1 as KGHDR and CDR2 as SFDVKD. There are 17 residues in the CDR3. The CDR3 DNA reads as TGTGCCACCAGTGCCCCCAAGAGACTAGCGGGCGCGAATGAGCAGTTCTTC. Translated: CATSAPKRLAGANEQFF.

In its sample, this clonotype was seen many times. The CDR3 reads CASFVTGGGDEQYF. The CDR3, as DNA: TGTGCCAGCTTCGTAACAGGGGGCGGCGACGAGCAGTACTTC. This chain connects TRBV7-2 to TRBJ2-7; 9 bases align to TRBD1. Germline V CDR1 and CDR2: SGHTA, FQGNSA. Unmatched junction bases numbered 10, after V lost 8 bases and J lost 5 bases. The CDR3 runs 14 residues.

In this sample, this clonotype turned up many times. CDR3 DNA sequence: TGCGCCAGCAGCCAAGATCGGGGGGCGAACACTGAAGCTTTCTTT. Amino acid sequence: CASSQDRGANTEAFF. The V gene is TRBV4-1, the J gene TRBJ1-1; D possibly corresponds to TRBD1 (6 bases). The CDR3 extends over 15 amino acids. V was trimmed by 0 bases and J by 1 base, leaving 9 bases between them. The germline V gene has CDR1 MGHRA and CDR2 YSYEKL.

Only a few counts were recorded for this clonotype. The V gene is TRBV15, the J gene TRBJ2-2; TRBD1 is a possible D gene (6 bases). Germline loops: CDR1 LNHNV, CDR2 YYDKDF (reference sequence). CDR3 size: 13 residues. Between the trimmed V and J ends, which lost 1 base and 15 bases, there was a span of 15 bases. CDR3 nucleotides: TGTGCCACCAGCAGAGGGGGGCGGGCTGAGGTGTTTTTT. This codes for CATSRGGRAEVFF. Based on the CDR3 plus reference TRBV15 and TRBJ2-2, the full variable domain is DAMVIQNPRYQVTQFGKPVTLSCSQTLNHNVMYWYQQKSSQAPKLLFHYYDKDFNNEADTPDNFQSRRPNTSFCFLDIRSPGLGDTAMYLCATSRGGRAEVFFGEGSRLTVL.

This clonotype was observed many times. The CDR3 DNA sequence: TGTGCCAGCAGCTCGGCCTTCTACGAGCAGTACTTC. It specifies CASSSAFYEQYF. The chain carries TRBV7-2 and TRBJ2-7; D ambiguous. In germline, CDR1 is SGHTA, CDR2 FQGNSA. The ends were cut back, 4 bases at V and 3 bases at J, with 7 bases in the middle. There are 12 residues in the CDR3.

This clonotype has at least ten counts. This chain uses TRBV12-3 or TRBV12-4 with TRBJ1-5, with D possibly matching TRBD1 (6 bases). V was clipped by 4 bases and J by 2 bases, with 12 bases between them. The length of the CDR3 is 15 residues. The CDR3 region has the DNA TGTGCCAGCAGTTCCCCAGGGGTCGGCAATCAGCCCCAGCATTTT. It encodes CASSSPGVGNQPQHF.

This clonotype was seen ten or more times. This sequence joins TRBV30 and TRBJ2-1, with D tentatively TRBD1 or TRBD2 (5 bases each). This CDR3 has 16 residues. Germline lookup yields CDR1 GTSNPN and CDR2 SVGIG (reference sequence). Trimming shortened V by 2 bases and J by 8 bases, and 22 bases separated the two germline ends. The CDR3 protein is CAWSREGGWGGDEQFF. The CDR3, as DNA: TGTGCCTGGAGTCGGGAAGGAGGTTGGGGCGGCGATGAGCAGTTCTTC.

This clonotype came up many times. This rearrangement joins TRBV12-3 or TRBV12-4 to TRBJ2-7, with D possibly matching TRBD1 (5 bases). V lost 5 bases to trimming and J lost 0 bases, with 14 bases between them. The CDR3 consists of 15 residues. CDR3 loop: CASSPRQSYSYEQYF. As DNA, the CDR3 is TGTGCCAGCAGTCCTCGACAGAGCTACTCCTACGAGCAGTACTTC.

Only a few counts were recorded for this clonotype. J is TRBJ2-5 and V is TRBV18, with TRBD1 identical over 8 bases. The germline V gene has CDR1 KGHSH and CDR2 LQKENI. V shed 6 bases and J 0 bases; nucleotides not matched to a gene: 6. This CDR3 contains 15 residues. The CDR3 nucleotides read TGTGCCAGCTCCCTCGGACAGGGAAACCAAGAGACCCAGTACTTC. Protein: CASSLGQGNQETQYF. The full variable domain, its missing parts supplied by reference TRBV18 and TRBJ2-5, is NAGVMQNPRHLVRRRGQEARLRCSPMKGHSHVYWYRQLPEEGLKFMVYLQKENIIDESGMPKERFSAEFPKEGPSILRIQQVVRGDSAAYFCASSLGQGNQETQYFGPGTRLLVL.

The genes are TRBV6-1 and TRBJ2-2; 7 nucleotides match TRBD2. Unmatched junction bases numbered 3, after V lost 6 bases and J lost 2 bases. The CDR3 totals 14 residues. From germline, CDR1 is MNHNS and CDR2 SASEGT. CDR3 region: CASRSSGNTGELFF. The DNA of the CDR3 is TGTGCCAGCAGGTCTAGCGGAAACACCGGGGAGCTGTTTTTT.

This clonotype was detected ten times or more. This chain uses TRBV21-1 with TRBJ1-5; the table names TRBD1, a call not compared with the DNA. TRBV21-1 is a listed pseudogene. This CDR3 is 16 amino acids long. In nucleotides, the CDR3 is TGTGCCAGCAGCAAAAGGTCGGGACGTAGCAATCAGCCCCAGCATTTT. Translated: CASSKRSGRSNQPQHF.

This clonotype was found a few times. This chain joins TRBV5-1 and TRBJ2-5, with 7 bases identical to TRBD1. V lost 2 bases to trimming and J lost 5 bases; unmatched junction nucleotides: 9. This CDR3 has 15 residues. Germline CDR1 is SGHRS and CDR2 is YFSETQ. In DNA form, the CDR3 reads TGCGCCAGCAGCTTAACAGGGGAAAGTCGGGAGACCCAGTACTTC. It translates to CASSLTGESRETQYF.

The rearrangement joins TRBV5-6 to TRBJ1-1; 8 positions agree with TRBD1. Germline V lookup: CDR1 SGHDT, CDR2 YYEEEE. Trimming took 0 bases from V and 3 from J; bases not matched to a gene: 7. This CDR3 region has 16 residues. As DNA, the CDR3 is TGTGCCAGCAGCTTGGGGGACAGGACCTTGTACACTGAAGCTTTCTTT. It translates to CASSLGDRTLYTEAFF.

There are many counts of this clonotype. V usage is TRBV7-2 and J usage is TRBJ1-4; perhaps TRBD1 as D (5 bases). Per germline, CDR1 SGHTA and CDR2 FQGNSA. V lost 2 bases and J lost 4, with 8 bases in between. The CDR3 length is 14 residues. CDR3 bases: TGTGCCAGCAGCTTAAAGGGGTTTAATGAAAAACTGTTTTTT. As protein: CASSLKGFNEKLFF.